These 12 T cell receptor beta chains originate from one sample sequenced in a study of T-cell memory formation after mild COVID-19 (dated by TCRdb to about 2021). Library preparation used 5' RACE. Sequenced on an Illumina NovaSeq 6000. The public sequencing data were trimmed at Q25 with fastp and processed into clonotypes with MiXCR by TCRdb, which kept only in-frame beta chains. All rows with the same CDR3 protein become a single entry with the most common DNA and genes. Within this sample are 580,000 or so distinct CDR3 sequences, with roughly 17% of them counted one time only. The ten largest clones take up roughly 7.7% of the sample. The sample comprised PBMCs or a T cell subset sorted from them (not recorded which). The origin of the receptors is an adult woman who had mild COVID-19 (a few samples of this study predate the infection). The sample titles of this study are shuffled in the database, so cell type and time point are left out; the donor was told from shared clones.

This clonotype was observed a handful of times. The chain recombines TRBV4-1 with TRBJ2-7, with 8 bases matching TRBD2. The germline V gene has CDR1 MGHRA and CDR2 YSYEKL. CDR3 length: 15 residues. Trimming cost V 4 bases and J 6 bases; bases outside gene matches: 11. The CDR3 DNA is TGCGCCAGCAGCCCTGCCGGGACTAGATCGATCGAGCAGTACTTC. Residues: CASSPAGTRSIEQYF.

This chain joins TRBV7-8 and TRBJ1-2; the D gene is possibly TRBD1 (6 bases). CDR1 SGHVS and CDR2 FQNEAQ come from the germline V gene. Trimming stripped 4 bases from V and 4 bases from J, with 16 bases between. The CDR3 runs to 15 residues. CDR3 in amino acids: CASSSPYRDSYGYTF. The CDR3 nucleotides read TGTGCCAGCAGCTCTCCATACAGGGATAGCTATGGCTACACCTTC.

The chain combines TRBV20-1 with TRBJ2-7; 11 bases line up with TRBD1. Germline assignment: CDR1 DFQATT and CDR2 SNEGSKA (reference sequence). J gave up 9 bases and V 4 bases, and 11 bases lay outside the gene matches. This CDR3 contains 14 residues. This CDR3 is CSATDRGRTSRQYF. Written as DNA, the CDR3 is TGCAGTGCTACGGACAGGGGGCGAACTTCAAGGCAGTACTTC.

This sequence joins TRBV24-1 and TRBJ2-1; 7 bases fit TRBD1. J lost 0 bases, V lost 5 bases, and 6 bases had no gene match. Per the germline V gene, CDR1 is KGHDR and CDR2 is SFDVKD. The CDR3 consists of 16 residues. The CDR3 here is CATSGMTGPSYNEQFF. In nucleotides, the CDR3 is TGTGCCACCAGTGGCATGACAGGGCCCTCCTACAATGAGCAGTTCTTC.

The chain has TRBV30 and TRBJ1-1; D is uncertain. The ends were cut back, 2 bases at V and 7 bases at J, with 11 bases in the middle. Germline loops: CDR1 GTSNPN, CDR2 SVGIG (reference sequence). The CDR3 is 12 residues long. CDR3: CAWSPSHGEAFF. In nucleotides, the CDR3 is TGTGCCTGGAGTCCCTCACACGGTGAAGCTTTCTTT.

This sequence joins TRBV6-5 and TRBJ2-7, with D tentatively TRBD2 (7 bases). The CDR3 sequence is 12 residues long. V lost 11 bases and J 2 bases, leaving 13 bases between the germline ends. Germline V lookup: CDR1 MNHEY, CDR2 SVGAGI. CDR3 sequence: CACGGGTYEQYF. In nucleotides, the CDR3 is TGTGCCTGCGGGGGCGGAACCTACGAGCAGTACTTC.

This clonotype came up a few times. The rearrangement joins TRBV3-1 to TRBJ2-2, with D possibly called TRBD1 or TRBD2 (5 bases each). The germline gives CDR1 LGHDT, CDR2 YNNKEL (reference sequence). The CDR3 covers 14 residues. Between the trimmed V and J ends, which lost 2 bases and 3 bases, there was a span of 7 bases. The CDR3 coding sequence is TGTGCCAGCAGCCAACGGGGCGACACCGGGGAGCTGTTTTTT. It is translated as CASSQRGDTGELFF.

CDR3 amino acids: CASSIDSFRPGEQFF. The CDR3 DNA reads TGTGCCAGTAGTATAGATTCCTTCCGTCCCGGTGAGCAGTTCTTC. This chain uses TRBV19 with TRBJ2-1, with unresolved D. V was clipped by 0 bases and J by 9 bases, with 15 bases between them. The CDR3 has 15 residues. Germline V gene sequence: CDR1 LNHDA, CDR2 SQIVND (reference sequence).

V and J are TRBV12-3 or TRBV12-4 and TRBJ2-3; 9 nucleotides agree with TRBD1. The CDR3 runs to 16 residues. Trimming cost V 5 bases and J 3 bases; bases outside gene matches: 9. The CDR3 DNA reads as TGTGCCAGCAGTCCCGGACAGGGGAAGTTTACAGATACGCAGTATTTT. This codes for CASSPGQGKFTDTQYF.

This clonotype was detected only a few times. The chain recombines TRBV12-3 or TRBV12-4 with TRBJ2-5, with a possible D match to TRBD2 (6 bases). There are 15 residues in the CDR3. V was clipped by 5 bases and J by 6 bases, with 19 bases between them. In DNA, the CDR3 is TGTGCCAGCAGTCCCTTAGCGGTTATGGGAAAGACCCAGTACTTC. It specifies CASSPLAVMGKTQYF.

The J gene is TRBJ2-7, the V gene TRBV6-2 or TRBV6-3; no reliable D call. CDR3 size: 16 residues. Trimming removed 0 bases at V and 3 bases at J, with 15 bases between. Germline lookup yields CDR1 MNHEY and CDR2 SVGEGT. The CDR3 is CASSYSGSPPHYEQYF. CDR3 sequence (DNA): TGTGCCAGCAGTTACTCTGGCTCCCCCCCTCACTACGAGCAGTACTTC.

This clonotype was detected only a few times. This chain connects TRBV5-1 to TRBJ1-1, with D possibly matching TRBD1 (5 bases). V lost 0 bases and J 1 base, leaving 10 bases between the germline ends. Germline assignment: CDR1 SGHRS and CDR2 YFSETQ. This CDR3 spans 15 amino acids. CDR3 loop: CASSLDKGPNTEAFF. The CDR3 region has the DNA TGCGCCAGCAGCTTGGATAAGGGGCCGAACACTGAAGCTTTCTTT.